This T cell receptor (beta chain) appears in the sequencing data of a study of cytomegalovirus exposure and HLA in healthy donors. Study results and caveats: Later examination showed HLA-associated TCR beta chains had greater clonal expansion than equally common others. In vitro, three CMV-associated chains proved specific for CMV antigens. Sequencing likely produced, as an artifact, a cluster of highly shared sequence variants.

In the PCR, 60 Vbeta and 13 Jbeta primers were used. Data came from immunoSEQ multiplex PCR; TCRdb stores just in-frame clones and leaves some out. The sample shows some 150,000 clones, about 80% of them seen only once. Germline CDR1 and CDR2: SQVTM and ANQGSEA. Trimming took 3 bases from V and 4 from J; bases not matched to a gene: 6. The CDR3 is made up of 14 amino acids. Points on this clone: As yet, its antigen is unknown.

The V call is TRBV29-1, the J call TRBJ2-1, with 7 bases fitting TRBD2. The receptor comes from a man aged 25 to 45 in good health and CMV-seropositive. Sequenced sample: PBMCs. CDR3 protein: CSVERTSAYNEQFF. Here the CDR3 DNA reads TGCAGCGTTGAGAGGACTAGTGCATACAATGAGCAGTTCTTC.